This T cell receptor (beta chain) was documented in a study of T cells in Graves' hyperthyroidism and ophthalmopathy. The TCR beta CDR3 regions underwent amplification using RNA transcripts as the source. Initially, a first-round RT-PCR of the TCR CDR3 employed the HTBI primer set. TCRdb re-called the multiplex PCR reads through MiXCR, storing one row per CDR3 protein. The sample includes 500,000 to 650,000 distinct CDR3 sequences, approximately 17% of them seen just once. Notes on the study in general: Most thyroid clonotypes with frequency above 0.001 were detected in blood. A 13 V-J signature model discriminated ophthalmopathy versus stable hyperthyroidism.

Disease lasting under 3 months, a NOSPECS grade of at least 4, and a Clinical Activity Score of at least 3 were features of the ophthalmopathy patients. In its sample, this clonotype was seen a few times. Antigen: not known. An end of the junction does not agree with germline; a read error may underlie this. The CDR3 totals 11 residues. Germline V lookup: CDR1 MDHEN, CDR2 SYDVKM. Material for sequencing was blood. The chain recombines TRBV28 with TRBJ1-2; D is undetermined. The sequence was collected from a woman between 18 and 29 years old with Graves' ophthalmopathy. The CDR3 sequence is CASSFTPPLAF. CDR3 DNA sequence: TGTGCCAGCAGTTTTACCCCCCCCCTCGCCTTC.